This entry concerns a single T cell receptor (beta chain). The target antigen is unknown. The sample belongs to a study of graft-versus-host responses after intestinal transplantation. Whole-study context: Transplants given to recipients were multivisceral, liver-intestinal, or isolated intestinal.

TCRdb's table, derived via immunoSEQ multiplex PCR, lists solely in-frame clones and lacks some. The data hold roughly 80,000 clones, with around 87% observed a single time. There are 12 residues in the CDR3. In germline, CDR1 is SQVTM, CDR2 ANQGSEA. The ends were cut back, 4 bases at V and 2 bases at J, with 6 bases in the middle. The sequence was obtained from a human donor who was the organ donor for an intestinal transplant. V and J are TRBV29-1 and TRBJ2-1; D unclear. This specimen was unstimulated CD8+ T cells sorted from spleen or lymph node cells, taken before transplant. The CDR3: CSVGPPYNEQFF. CDR3 DNA: TGCAGCGTTGGTCCCCCCTACAATGAGCAGTTCTTC.